Each of the 18 T cell receptor beta chains below was sequenced from the same sample in a study of T cell responses to AZD1222 COVID-19 vaccine (dated by TCRdb to the early 2020s). The time point label on this specimen signifies: baseline before first vaccination. Library creation used the immunoSEQ multiplex PCR assay. What TCRdb holds here is the immuneACCESS table cut down to in-frame rearrangements. Part of the clones is not present; checked against another copy, under half of the missing clones reflect an unresolved V gene, and the others are unexplained. This sample gives 90,000 to 150,000 clones in total; about 90% of them show up just once. Clones ranked in the top ten supply around 8.6% of the sample. Source: peripheral blood, taken on day 0 of AZD1222 vaccination. The receptors here all came from an adult in good health.

V usage is TRBV5-1 and J usage is TRBJ1-1, with TRBD1 identical over 7 bases. J was trimmed by 2 bases and V by 0 bases; bases with no gene match: 4. This CDR3 is built from 15 residues. The V gene's germline CDR1 is SGHRS and CDR2 YFSETQ. The CDR3 nucleotides read TGCGCCAGCAGCTTGGACAGGGGAGGAAACACTGAAGCTTTCTTT. Protein sequence: CASSLDRGGNTEAFF.

The rearrangement uses TRBV27 and TRBJ2-7; D is perhaps TRBD2 (5 bases). CDR1 is MNHEY, CDR2 SMNVEV, per germline (reference sequence). CDR3 length: 13 amino acids. Trimming took 2 bases from V and 2 from J, leaving 7 bases between them. The CDR3, as DNA: TGTGCCAGCAGTTTAGGGAGTGCCTACGAGCAGTACTTC. This sequence encodes CASSLGSAYEQYF.

The chain recombines TRBV27 with TRBJ2-3; a weak D match, TRBD1 (6 bases). Germline-derived CDR1 and CDR2 are MNHEY and SMNVEV (reference sequence). This CDR3 is 13 amino acids long. V was cut by 4 bases and J by 4 bases, with 9 bases left in between. For the CDR3, the DNA is TGTGCCAGCAGTTCAGCAGGGGCAGATACGCAGTATTTT. Translation gives CASSSAGADTQYF.

The chain carries TRBV9 and TRBJ1-1, with D perhaps matching TRBD1 (5 bases). There are 15 residues in the CDR3. Germline V gene lookup returns CDR1 SGDLS and CDR2 YYNGEE. V gave up 0 bases and J gave up 6 bases, with 15 bases separating them. Here the CDR3 DNA reads TGTGCCAGCAGCGTAGGGGGGGTAAGGATGGCTGAAGCTTTCTTT. It is translated as CASSVGGVRMAEAFF.

The rearrangement joins TRBV3-1 (or the pseudogene TRBV3-2) to TRBJ1-1, with D perhaps TRBD1 (5 bases). The CDR3 consists of 14 residues. V was trimmed by 4 bases and J by 5 bases, leaving 14 bases between them. The V gene's germline CDR1 is LGHDT and CDR2 YNNKEL (reference sequence). CDR3 bases: TGTGCCAGCAGCCGAAGGGGCGGTGAGACTGAAGCTTTCTTT. Translated, it gives CASSRRGGETEAFF.

This chain uses TRBV6-5 with TRBJ2-3; tentatively, D is TRBD1 (5 bases). Per germline, CDR1 MNHEY and CDR2 SVGAGI. The CDR3 has 15 residues. V was shortened by 2 bases and J by 3 bases, with 12 bases between the two germline ends. CDR3 in DNA: TGTGCCAGCAGTTACGATTCCCAGGGAACAGATACGCAGTATTTT. Translation: CASSYDSQGTDTQYF.

The V and J genes are TRBV19 and TRBJ2-7; the match to TRBD2 covers 9 bases. Germline V gives CDR1 LNHDA, CDR2 SQIVND (reference sequence). There are 15 residues in the CDR3. The trim removed 3 bases at V and 0 bases at J, leaving 3 bases unmatched. The CDR3 is CASSIGTSISYEQYF. CDR3 in DNA: TGTGCCAGTAGTATTGGGACTAGCATCTCCTACGAGCAGTACTTC.

The chain combines TRBV7-8 with TRBJ1-1; the D gene is possibly TRBD1 (6 bases). From germline, CDR1 is SGHVS and CDR2 FQNEAQ. V lost 4 bases and J lost 5, with 17 bases in between. CDR3 size: 15 residues. The CDR3 spells CASSWGRAGKTEAFF. The CDR3 DNA follows: TGTGCCAGCAGCTGGGGGCGCGCCGGGAAGACTGAAGCTTTCTTT. Full variable domain (rest looked up from reference TRBV7-8 and TRBJ1-1): GAGVSQSPRYKVAKRGQDVALRCDPISGHVSLFWYQQALGQGPEFLTYFQNEAQLDKSGLPSDRFFAERPEGSVSTLKIQRTQQEDSAVYLCASSWGRAGKTEAFFGQGTRLTVV.

The chain recombines TRBV5-4 with TRBJ2-2, with 13 bases fitting TRBD2. The CDR3 sequence is 18 residues long. Looked up from germline, CDR1 is SGHNT and CDR2 is YYREEE (reference sequence). Trimming took 0 bases from V and 1 from J; bases not matched to a gene: 3. CDR3 DNA sequence: TGTGCCAGCAGCTTGGAGACTAGCGGGAGGCAGAACACCGGGGAGCTGTTTTTT. Encoded protein: CASSLETSGRQNTGELFF.

The rearrangement links TRBV19 to TRBJ2-7; 13 bases match TRBD2. Looked up from germline, CDR1 is LNHDA and CDR2 is SQIVND (reference sequence). The CDR3 loop spans 16 amino acids. J gave up 2 bases and V 5 bases, and 6 bases lay outside the gene matches. As DNA, the CDR3 is TGTGCCAGTAGTCCCGAGGGACTAGCGGGGACCTACGAGCAGTACTTC. It codes for CASSPEGLAGTYEQYF.

The chain recombines TRBV5-8 with TRBJ1-5, with D hard to call. Germline-derived CDR1 and CDR2 are SGHTS and YDEGEE. The CDR3 is 15 amino acids. Trimming removed 0 bases at V and 12 bases at J, with 19 bases between. The CDR3 here is CASSLAGMPQVHQHF. CDR3 DNA: TGTGCCAGCAGCTTGGCCGGTATGCCGCAGGTCCACCAGCATTTT.

This chain connects TRBV6-1 to TRBJ2-3; D is unclear. This CDR3 region has 16 residues. Germline loops: CDR1 MNHNS, CDR2 SASEGT. Trimming stripped 0 bases from V and 1 base from J, with 11 bases between. CDR3 bases: TGTGCCAGCAGTGAAGCTAACTCGGCAGGCACAGATACGCAGTATTTT. Amino acids: CASSEANSAGTDTQYF.

The rearrangement joins TRBV5-1 to TRBJ2-1; D ambiguous. The CDR3 sequence is 14 residues long. The V gene lost 6 bases and the J gene lost 9 bases, with 19 bases spanning the gap. Germline V gene lookup returns CDR1 SGHRS and CDR2 YFSETQ. The CDR3, as DNA: TGCGCCAGCACCCCACTGTCTACGGATGGTGAGCAGTTCTTC. Translating gives CASTPLSTDGEQFF. Combining the CDR3 with reference TRBV5-1 and TRBJ2-1 gives the whole variable domain KAGVTQTPRYLIKTRGQQVTLSCSPISGHRSVSWYQQTPGQGLQFLFEYFSETQRNKGNFPGRFSGRQFSNSRSEMNVSTLELGDSALYLCASTPLSTDGEQFFGPGTRLTVL.

The rearrangement joins TRBV9 to TRBJ2-1; maybe TRBD2 (5 bases). The germline V and J ends were trimmed by 0 bases and 6 bases, with 13 bases remaining between them. From germline, CDR1 is SGDLS and CDR2 YYNGEE. This CDR3 is 15 amino acids long. The CDR3 DNA reads TGTGCCAGCAGCGTAGGGCTAGAGGGTACCAATGAGCAGTTCTTC. Amino acid sequence: CASSVGLEGTNEQFF.

The J gene is TRBJ1-5, the V gene TRBV12-3 or TRBV12-4; D remains ambiguous. The CDR3 has 13 amino acids. Trimming took off 5 bases at V and 9 bases at J, with 14 bases between the two ends. CDR3 in amino acids: CASSPRRAGPQHF. DNA of the CDR3: TGTGCCAGCAGTCCCAGAAGGGCCGGGCCCCAGCATTTT.

The V call is TRBV6-1, the J call TRBJ1-4; D may be TRBD1 (6 bases). V gave up 4 bases and J gave up 6 bases, with 18 bases separating them. The CDR3 extends over 16 amino acids. Germline assignment: CDR1 MNHNS and CDR2 SASEGT. The CDR3 nucleotides read TGTGCCAGCAGTGGGCGGACAGCTGGGGGATATGAAAAACTGTTTTTT. It is translated as CASSGRTAGGYEKLFF.

The DNA of the CDR3 is TGTGCCAGTAGTAGTAGCGGGCCAAGCTCCTACGAGCAGTACTTC. Protein sequence: CASSSSGPSSYEQYF. The chain uses TRBV19 and TRBJ2-7, with 7 nucleotides matching TRBD2. Trimming at V came to 4 bases and at J to 0 bases, leaving 6 bases not matched to a gene. Germline lookup yields CDR1 LNHDA and CDR2 SQIVND (reference sequence). This CDR3 contains 15 residues.

The chain uses TRBV7-9 and TRBJ2-3; D may correspond to TRBD1 or TRBD2 (5 bases each). The V end was cut by 5 bases, the J end by 4 bases, with 16 bases between. CDR3 length equals 15 residues. The V gene's germline CDR1 is SEHNR and CDR2 FQNEAQ (reference sequence). The CDR3 region has the DNA TGTGCCAGCAGCCCTTGGGGTGTGGGGGCAGATACGCAGTATTTT. This encodes CASSPWGVGADTQYF.